The 11 T cell receptor beta chains below were found in one sample sequenced in a study of T cell repertoires in cytomegalovirus infection. TCRdb reprocessed the reads with MiXCR, giving one entry per CDR3 protein. The data hold 250,000 to 300,000 distinct CDR3 sequences, with 25% observed a single time. Sequences were obtained from PBMCs. All receptors derive from a human donor in good health (CMV status not recorded). Some clones in this sample may be carry-over from other donors' samples.

The J gene is TRBJ2-7, the V gene TRBV20-1; TRBD1 matches 7 bases. Germline V gene lookup returns CDR1 DFQATT and CDR2 SNEGSKA (reference sequence). The CDR3 loop spans 12 amino acids. V shed 6 bases and J 1 base; nucleotides not matched to a gene: 3. CDR3 residues: CSASTGSYEQYF. The CDR3 DNA reads TGCAGTGCATCGACAGGGTCCTACGAGCAGTACTTC.

This clonotype came up a few times. V gene TRBV2 combines with J gene TRBJ2-1; D unresolved. Germline V gene sequence: CDR1 SNHLY, CDR2 FYNNEI. The CDR3 length is 15 residues. The V gene lost 8 bases and the J gene lost 3 bases, with 17 bases spanning the gap. The CDR3 spells CASSTREPLYNEQFF. The CDR3 DNA follows: TGTGCCAGCTCCACCCGCGAGCCCCTCTACAATGAGCAGTTCTTC.

This clonotype was detected many times. The rearrangement joins TRBV7-2 to TRBJ1-1; D is uncertain. The ends were cut back, 4 bases at V and 5 bases at J, with 11 bases in the middle. CDR3 length equals 13 residues. Germline CDR1 and CDR2: SGHTA and FQGNSA. In DNA form, the CDR3 reads TGTGCCAGCAGCTGGGCTTCGGCGACTGAAGCTTTCTTT. Its protein product is CASSWASATEAFF.

This clonotype was counted a few times. The J gene is TRBJ2-2, the V gene TRBV7-2; 7 bases fit TRBD1. Germline V gives CDR1 SGHTA, CDR2 FQGNSA. The trim removed 6 bases at V and 2 bases at J, leaving 3 bases unmatched. CDR3 length equals 14 residues. The CDR3 protein is CASRTGTNTGELFF. The CDR3, as DNA: TGTGCCAGCAGGACAGGGACCAACACCGGGGAGCTGTTTTTT.

The table lists this clonotype with a few counts. The chain combines TRBV6-2 or TRBV6-3 with TRBJ1-5; tentatively, D is TRBD1 (5 bases). The CDR3 totals 14 residues. Looked up from germline, CDR1 is MNHEY and CDR2 is SVGEGT. V gave up 4 bases and J gave up 8 bases, with 15 bases separating them. The CDR3 protein is CASSLAGSREPQHF. Written as DNA, the CDR3 is TGTGCCAGCAGTTTAGCAGGGTCTCGGGAGCCCCAGCATTTT.

The chain carries TRBV29-1 and TRBJ1-5; 9 bases agree with TRBD1. Trimming at V came to 6 bases and at J to 5 bases, leaving 5 bases not matched to a gene. Germline CDR1 is SQVTM and CDR2 is ANQGSEA. The CDR3 has 13 amino acids. CDR3 protein: CSVATGGDQPQHF. CDR3 nucleotide sequence: TGCAGCGTCGCGACAGGGGGTGATCAGCCCCAGCATTTT. Supplemented by reference TRBV29-1 and TRBJ1-5, the full variable domain reads SAVISQKPSRDICQRGTSLTIQCQVDSQVTMMFWYRQQPGQSLTLIATANQGSEATYESGFVIDKFPISRPNLTFSTLTVSNMSPEDSSIYLCSVATGGDQPQHFGDGTRLSIL.

This chain links TRBV7-9 with TRBJ2-2, with a weak D call TRBD2 (5 bases). Germline CDR1 reads SEHNR; CDR2 reads FQNEAQ (reference sequence). V lost 5 bases and J lost 5, with 15 bases in between. This CDR3 region has 15 residues. CDR3 sequence (DNA): TGTGCCAGCAGCGCTCCGGGCCGCGGGACCGGGGAGCTGTTTTTT. The encoded protein is CASSAPGRGTGELFF.

The J gene is TRBJ1-2, the V gene TRBV6-1; tentatively, D is TRBD1 (5 bases). The CDR3 runs 13 residues. Between the trimmed V and J ends, which lost 4 bases and 8 bases, there was a span of 14 bases. Germline loops: CDR1 MNHNS, CDR2 SASEGT. The CDR3, as DNA: TGTGCCAGCAGTGCGGGACCATCAAGGGGCTACACCTTC. Protein product: CASSAGPSRGYTF.

This clonotype came up many times. The rearrangement joins TRBV7-2 to TRBJ2-5; TRBD2 might be the D (5 bases). Germline loops: CDR1 SGHTA, CDR2 FQGNSA. Trimming removed 5 bases at V and 5 bases at J, with 12 bases between. The CDR3 extends over 13 amino acids. CDR3 amino acids: CASSRRTYETQYF. The DNA for the CDR3 is TGTGCCAGCAGCAGGCGGACTTATGAGACCCAGTACTTC.

This clonotype appeared a few times. In DNA, the CDR3 is TGTGCCAGCAGCCTACGGCGGTCCAGATTTCAAGAGACCCAGTACTTC. This codes for CASSLRRSRFQETQYF. The gene calls are TRBV6-1 and TRBJ2-5, with D unclear. The V gene lost 6 bases and the J gene lost 2 bases, with 19 bases spanning the gap. Germline CDR1 and CDR2: MNHNS and SASEGT. The CDR3 is made up of 16 amino acids.

This clonotype showed up many times. The chain recombines TRBV10-3 with TRBJ1-3; D call uncertain. The CDR3 is made up of 14 amino acids. CDR1 is ENHRY and CDR2 is SYGVKD in the germline V gene. V lost 2 bases and J 0 bases, leaving 5 bases between the germline ends. The CDR3 nucleotides read TGTGCCATCAGTGAGGTGGGCTCTGGAAACACCATATATTTT. It translates to CAISEVGSGNTIYF.